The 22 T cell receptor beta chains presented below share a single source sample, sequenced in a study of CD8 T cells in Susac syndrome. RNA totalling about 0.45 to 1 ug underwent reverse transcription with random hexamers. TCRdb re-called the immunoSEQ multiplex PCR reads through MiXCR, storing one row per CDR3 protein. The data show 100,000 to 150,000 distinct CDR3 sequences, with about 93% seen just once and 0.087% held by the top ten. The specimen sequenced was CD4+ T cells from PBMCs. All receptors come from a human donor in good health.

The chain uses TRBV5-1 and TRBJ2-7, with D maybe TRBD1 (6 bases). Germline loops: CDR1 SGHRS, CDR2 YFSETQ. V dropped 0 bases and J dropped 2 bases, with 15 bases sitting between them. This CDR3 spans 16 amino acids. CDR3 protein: CASSLAMGQPTYEQYF. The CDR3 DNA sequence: TGCGCCAGCAGCTTGGCCATGGGACAACCGACCTACGAGCAGTACTTC.

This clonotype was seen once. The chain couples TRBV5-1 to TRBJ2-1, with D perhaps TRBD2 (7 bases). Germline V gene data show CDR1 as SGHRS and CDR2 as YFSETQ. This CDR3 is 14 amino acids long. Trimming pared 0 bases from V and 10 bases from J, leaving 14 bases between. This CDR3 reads CASSLEGGPYEQFF. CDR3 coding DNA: TGCGCCAGCAGCTTGGAGGGGGGGCCCTACGAGCAGTTCTTC.

The CDR3 DNA follows: TGTGCCAGCAGCCCCGGGAACTATCACTACGAGCAGTACTTC. This codes for CASSPGNYHYEQYF. The V and J genes are TRBV6-5 and TRBJ2-7, with D tentatively TRBD2 (5 bases). The germline V and J ends were trimmed by 6 bases and 3 bases, with 15 bases remaining between them. Germline V gives CDR1 MNHEY, CDR2 SVGAGI. The CDR3 totals 14 residues.

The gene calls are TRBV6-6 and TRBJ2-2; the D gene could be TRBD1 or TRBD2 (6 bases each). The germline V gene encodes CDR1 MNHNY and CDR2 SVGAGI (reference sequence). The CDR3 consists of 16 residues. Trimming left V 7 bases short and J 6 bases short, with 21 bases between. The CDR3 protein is CASTNTGRRGAGELFF. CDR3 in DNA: TGTGCCAGCACCAATACAGGGCGGAGGGGGGCCGGGGAGCTGTTTTTT.

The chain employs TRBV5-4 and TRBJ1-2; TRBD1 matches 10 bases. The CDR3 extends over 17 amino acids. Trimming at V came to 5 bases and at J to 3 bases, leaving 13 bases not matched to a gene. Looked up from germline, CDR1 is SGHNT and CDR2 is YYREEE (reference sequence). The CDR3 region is CASSSPGQGRRDYGYTF. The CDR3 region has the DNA TGTGCCAGCAGTTCCCCGGGACAGGGGCGTAGAGACTATGGCTACACCTTC.

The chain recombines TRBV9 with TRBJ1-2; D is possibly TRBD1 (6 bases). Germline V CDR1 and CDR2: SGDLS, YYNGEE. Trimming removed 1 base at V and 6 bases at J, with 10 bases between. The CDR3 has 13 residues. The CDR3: CASSVNRDNGYTF. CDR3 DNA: TGTGCCAGCAGCGTAAACAGGGACAATGGCTACACCTTC.

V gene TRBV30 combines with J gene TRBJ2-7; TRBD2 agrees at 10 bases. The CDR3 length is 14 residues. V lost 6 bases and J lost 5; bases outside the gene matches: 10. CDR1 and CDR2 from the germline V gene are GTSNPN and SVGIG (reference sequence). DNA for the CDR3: TGTGCCTGTTCTAGCGGGAGCCTCTGGGACGAGCAGTACTTC. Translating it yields CACSSGSLWDEQYF.

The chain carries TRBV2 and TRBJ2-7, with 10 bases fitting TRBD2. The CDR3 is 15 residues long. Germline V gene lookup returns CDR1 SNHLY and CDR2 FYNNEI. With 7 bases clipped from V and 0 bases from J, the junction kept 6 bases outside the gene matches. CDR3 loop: CASTGLAISSYEQYF. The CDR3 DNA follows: TGTGCCAGCACGGGACTAGCGATTAGCTCCTACGAGCAGTACTTC.

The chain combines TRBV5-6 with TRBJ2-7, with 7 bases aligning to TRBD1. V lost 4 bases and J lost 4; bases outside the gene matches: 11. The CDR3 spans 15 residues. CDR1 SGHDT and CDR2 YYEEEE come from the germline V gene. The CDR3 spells CASSLLDRRTYEQYF. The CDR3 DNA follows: TGTGCCAGCAGCCTTCTGGACAGGCGCACATACGAGCAGTACTTC.

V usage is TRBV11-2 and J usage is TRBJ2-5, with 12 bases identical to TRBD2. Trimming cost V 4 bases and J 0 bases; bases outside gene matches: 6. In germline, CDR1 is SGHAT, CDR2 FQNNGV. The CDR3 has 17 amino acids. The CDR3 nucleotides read TGTGCCAGCAGCTCTAGCGGGAGGGCCGAGTACCAAGAGACCCAGTACTTC. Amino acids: CASSSSGRAEYQETQYF.

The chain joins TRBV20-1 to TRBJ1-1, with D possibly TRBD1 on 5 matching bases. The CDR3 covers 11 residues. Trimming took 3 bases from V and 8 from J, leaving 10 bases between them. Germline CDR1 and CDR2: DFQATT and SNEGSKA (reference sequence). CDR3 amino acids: CSARGRAEAFF. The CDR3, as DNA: TGCAGTGCTAGGGGGCGGGCGGAAGCTTTCTTT.

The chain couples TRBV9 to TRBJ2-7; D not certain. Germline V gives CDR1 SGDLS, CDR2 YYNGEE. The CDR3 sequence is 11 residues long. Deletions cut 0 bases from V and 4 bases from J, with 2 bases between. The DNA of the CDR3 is TGTGCCAGCAGCGTAGGATACGAGCAGTACTTC. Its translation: CASSVGYEQYF.

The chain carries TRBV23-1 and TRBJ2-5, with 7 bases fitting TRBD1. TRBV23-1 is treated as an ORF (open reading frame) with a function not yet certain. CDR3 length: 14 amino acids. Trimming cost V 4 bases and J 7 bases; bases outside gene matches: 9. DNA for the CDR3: TGCGCCAGCAGTCCTCGACAGGGCACGGCGACCCAGTACTTC. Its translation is CASSPRQGTATQYF.

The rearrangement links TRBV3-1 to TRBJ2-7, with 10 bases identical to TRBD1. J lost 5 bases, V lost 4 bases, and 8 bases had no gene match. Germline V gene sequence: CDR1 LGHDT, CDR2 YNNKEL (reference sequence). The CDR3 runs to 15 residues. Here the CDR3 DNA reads TGTGCCAGCAGCCGGACGACAGGGGGCTGGAACGAGCAGTACTTC. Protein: CASSRTTGGWNEQYF.

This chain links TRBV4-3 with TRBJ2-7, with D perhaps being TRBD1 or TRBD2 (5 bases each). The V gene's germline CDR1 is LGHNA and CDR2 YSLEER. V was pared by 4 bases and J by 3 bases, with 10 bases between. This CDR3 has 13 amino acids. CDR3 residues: CASSLRDGYEQYF. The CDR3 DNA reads TGCGCCAGCAGCCTCCGGGACGGCTACGAGCAGTACTTC.

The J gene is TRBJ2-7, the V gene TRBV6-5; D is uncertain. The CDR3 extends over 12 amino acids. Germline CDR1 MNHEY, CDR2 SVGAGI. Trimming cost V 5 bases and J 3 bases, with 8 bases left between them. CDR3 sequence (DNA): TGTGCCAGCAGTACCTATGGCTACGAGCAGTACTTC. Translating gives CASSTYGYEQYF.

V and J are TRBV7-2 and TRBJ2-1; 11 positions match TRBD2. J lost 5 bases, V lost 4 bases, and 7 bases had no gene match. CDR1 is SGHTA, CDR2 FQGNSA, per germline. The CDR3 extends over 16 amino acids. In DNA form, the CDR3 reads TGTGCCAGCAGCTCCCGTAGCGGGAGGGTAAACAATGAGCAGTTCTTC. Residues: CASSSRSGRVNNEQFF.

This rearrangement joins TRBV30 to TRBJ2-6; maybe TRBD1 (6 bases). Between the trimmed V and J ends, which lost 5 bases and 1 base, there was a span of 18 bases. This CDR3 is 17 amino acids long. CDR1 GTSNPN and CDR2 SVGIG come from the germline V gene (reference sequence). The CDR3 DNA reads TGTGCCTGGGAGGGGGTAGCGACGGAATCTGGGGCCAACGTCCTGACTTTC. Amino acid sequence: CAWEGVATESGANVLTF.

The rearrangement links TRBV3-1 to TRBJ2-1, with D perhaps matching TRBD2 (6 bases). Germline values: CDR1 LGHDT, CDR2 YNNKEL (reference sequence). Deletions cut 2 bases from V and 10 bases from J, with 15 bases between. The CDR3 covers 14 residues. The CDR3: CASSQFRDSSEQFF. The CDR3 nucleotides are TGTGCCAGCAGCCAATTCCGGGACTCCTCCGAGCAGTTCTTC.

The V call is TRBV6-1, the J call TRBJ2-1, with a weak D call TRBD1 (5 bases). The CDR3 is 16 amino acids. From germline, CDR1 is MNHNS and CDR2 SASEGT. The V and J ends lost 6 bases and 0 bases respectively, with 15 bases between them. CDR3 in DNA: TGTGCCAGCAGAGGTAGGGGCGGTTCCTCCTACAATGAGCAGTTCTTC. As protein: CASRGRGGSSYNEQFF.

CDR3 coding DNA: TGTGCCAGCAGTACCGTCGAGCAGTACTTC. This translates into CASSTVEQYF. This chain joins TRBV28 and TRBJ2-7; no reliable D call. Between the trimmed V and J ends, which lost 5 bases and 6 bases, there was a span of 5 bases. The CDR3 contains 10 residues. Germline loops: CDR1 MDHEN, CDR2 SYDVKM.

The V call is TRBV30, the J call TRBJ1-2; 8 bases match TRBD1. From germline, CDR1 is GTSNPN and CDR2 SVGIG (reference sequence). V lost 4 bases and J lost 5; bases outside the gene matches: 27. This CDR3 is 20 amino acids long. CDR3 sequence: CAWTRTAGGSLAARGYGYTF. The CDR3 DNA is TGTGCCTGGACGAGGACGGCAGGGGGCAGTTTGGCGGCTCGGGGATATGGCTACACCTTC.